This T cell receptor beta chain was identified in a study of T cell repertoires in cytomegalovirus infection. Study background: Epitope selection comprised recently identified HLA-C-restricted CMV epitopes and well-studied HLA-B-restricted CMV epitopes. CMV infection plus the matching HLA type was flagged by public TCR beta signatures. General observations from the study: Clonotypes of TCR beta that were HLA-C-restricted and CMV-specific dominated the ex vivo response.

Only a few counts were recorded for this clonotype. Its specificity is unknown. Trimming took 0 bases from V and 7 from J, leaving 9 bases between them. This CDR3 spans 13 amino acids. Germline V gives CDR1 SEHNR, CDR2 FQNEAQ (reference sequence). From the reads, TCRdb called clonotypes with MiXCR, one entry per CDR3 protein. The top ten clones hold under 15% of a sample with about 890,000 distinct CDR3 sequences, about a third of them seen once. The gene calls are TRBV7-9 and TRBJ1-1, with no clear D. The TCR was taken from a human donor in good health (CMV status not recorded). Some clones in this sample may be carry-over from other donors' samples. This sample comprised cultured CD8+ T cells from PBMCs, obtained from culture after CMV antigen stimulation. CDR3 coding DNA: TGTGCCAGCAGCTTAGCCGAAACGATTGAAGCTTTCTTT. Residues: CASSLAETIEAFF.